The clone carrying this T cell receptor (beta chain) was detected a few times. The table came from immunoSEQ multiplex PCR; TCRdb's copy has only in-frame clones and leaves some out. The sample holds about 75,000 clones, around 89% seen once. The sample comes from a study of T cell changes during pregnancy in multiple sclerosis. This CDR3 spans 13 amino acids. CDR1 KGHSY and CDR2 FQNENV come from the germline V gene. Trimming took 4 bases from V and 2 from J, leaving 8 bases between them. The chain has TRBV16 and TRBJ1-2, with a weak D call TRBD1 (5 bases). The sample consisted of peripheral blood, taken in the first trimester of pregnancy. This receptor was obtained from a female donor in good health, enrolled as a control in a pregnancy study. The CDR3 reads CASSPQENYGYTF. The CDR3 DNA reads TGTGCCAGCAGCCCACAGGAAAACTATGGCTACACCTTC.